This T cell receptor beta chain was obtained from a study of molecular identifiers for immune sequencing clone quantification. This clonotype was recorded a few times. V lost 5 bases and J lost 1, with 17 bases in between. This CDR3 has 16 amino acids. Germline-derived CDR1 and CDR2 are SSHAT and FNYEAQ (reference sequence). With listed TCR primers and previously described methods, bulk TCR libraries were prepared. TCRdb re-analysed the PCR reads in MiXCR, keeping a single row per CDR3 protein. The repertoire holds roughly 65,000 distinct CDR3 sequences, with around 17% as singletons. Naive CD8 T cells, phenotype CD8+CD4-CCR7+CD45RA+, were sorted.

The sequence derives from a human donor in good health. Some libraries in this study had Jurkat cell RNA spiked in. This sequence joins TRBV7-7 and TRBJ2-5; weak D call: TRBD1 (6 bases). Sequencing was done on a sample of naive CD8+ T cells from blood, with Jurkat cell RNA spiked in. Subset defined: FACS-sorted CD8+CD4-CCR7+CD45RA+ naive T cells. CDR3 nucleotide sequence: TGTGCCAGCAGCCCCGGGACATATGGGGGCCAAGAGACCCAGTACTTC. Protein: CASSPGTYGGQETQYF.